This is a list of T cell receptor beta chains from one sample in a study of T cell changes during pregnancy in multiple sclerosis. Sequencing used immunoSEQ multiplex PCR; TCRdb keeps in-frame clones, though not all of them. The repertoire holds some 64,000 clones, with 92% as singletons. The starting material was peripheral blood, obtained in the first trimester of pregnancy. Every receptor here comes from a female donor with multiple sclerosis, enrolled in a pregnancy study. Each CDR3 is given with its conserved first and last residue. Fields, in order: J gene, V gene, clone size, D gene, CDR3 protein, CDR3 DNA. The D gene is left open where the match is weak. Some rows mark clone size as missing; the rest say once, few, many or name a class of expanded clone.

J: TRBJ2-2
V: TRBV9
size: NA
D: TRBD1
CDR3: CASSVDRGKGGELFF
DNA: TGTGCCAGCAGCGTCGACAGGGGGAAGGGCGGGGAGCTGTTTTTT

J: TRBJ2-7
V: TRBV27
size: NA
D: TRBD1
CDR3: CASSAPDRGRAREQYF
DNA: TGTGCCAGCAGTGCTCCGGACAGGGGACGGGCTAGGGAGCAGTACTTC

J: TRBJ2-7
V: TRBV14
size: NA
D: NA
CDR3: CASSQVRVYEQYF
DNA: TGTGCCAGCAGCCAAGTCAGGGTCTACGAGCAGTACTTC

J: TRBJ2-1
V: TRBV7-9
size: once
D: TRBD2
CDR3: CASSSRTSGSYNEQFF
DNA: TGTGCCAGCAGCTCCCGGACTAGCGGTTCCTACAATGAGCAGTTCTTC

J: TRBJ1-5
V: TRBV19
size: NA
D: NA
CDR3: CASSSPYREGNQPQHF
DNA: TGTGCCAGTAGTAGTCCTTATAGGGAGGGCAATCAGCCCCAGCATTTT

J: TRBJ1-1
V: TRBV6-4
size: NA
D: NA
CDR3: CASSDRQPSNTEAFF
DNA: TGTGCCAGCAGTGACAGACAGCCATCGAACACTGAAGCTTTCTTT

J: TRBJ2-7
V: TRBV9
size: NA
D: NA
CDR3: CASSPGVEQYF
DNA: TGTGCCAGCAGCCCCGGAGTGGAGCAGTACTTC

J: TRBJ2-7
V: TRBV7-2
size: NA
D: TRBD2
CDR3: CASRNTSGRSYEQYF
DNA: TGTGCCAGCAGGAATACTAGCGGGAGGTCCTACGAGCAGTACTTC

J: TRBJ1-1
V: TRBV19
size: NA
D: NA
CDR3: CASSLNTEAFF
DNA: TGTGCCAGTAGTTTAAACACTGAAGCTTTCTTT

J: TRBJ2-7
V: TRBV7-9
size: NA
D: NA
CDR3: CASSPRDSSSYEQYF
DNA: TGTGCCAGCAGCCCCCGCGACAGCTCATCCTACGAGCAGTACTTC

J: TRBJ1-5
V: TRBV7-2
size: NA
D: NA
CDR3: CASSLGSDGGPQHF
DNA: TGTGCCAGCAGCTTAGGGTCGGACGGGGGGCCCCAGCATTTT

J: TRBJ1-1
V: TRBV5-4
size: NA
D: NA
CDR3: CASSWGGAEGYSAFF
DNA: TGTGCCAGCAGCTGGGGGGGGGCCGAGGGCTATTCAGCTTTCTTT

J: TRBJ2-5
V: TRBV15
size: NA
D: TRBD2
CDR3: CATSRDRLAGGLETQYF
DNA: TGTGCCACCAGCAGAGATAGGCTAGCGGGAGGTTTAGAGACCCAGTACTTC

J: TRBJ2-7
V: TRBV28
size: once
D: NA
CDR3: CASSFSTIYEQYF
DNA: TGTGCCAGCAGTTTCTCGACTATCTACGAGCAGTACTTC